This TCR beta chain was recovered during a study of CD8+ T cells in alopecia areata. cDNA reverse transcribed from extracted RNA served as the sequencing template. Clones were read by immunoSEQ multiplex PCR, and TCRdb kept only the in-frame ones, dropping some. The sample consists of about 150,000 clones, 50% to 65% of them appearing once. Germline CDR1 is KGHSH and CDR2 is LQKENI. The CDR3 loop spans 14 amino acids. V dropped 6 bases and J dropped 3; count of bases not matched to a gene: 6. The treatment here: oral pan-JAK inhibitor, 5-10 mg twice daily. This clonotype was obtained from a human donor with alopecia areata. This chain connects TRBV18 to TRBJ2-7; 9 nucleotides line up with TRBD1. Source: CD8+ T cells sorted from blood, taken at week 4, from a patient treated with tofacitinib. The CDR3 sequence is CASSLRQGGYEQYF. The CDR3 DNA is TGTGCCAGCTCCCTACGACAGGGGGGCTACGAGCAGTACTTC.